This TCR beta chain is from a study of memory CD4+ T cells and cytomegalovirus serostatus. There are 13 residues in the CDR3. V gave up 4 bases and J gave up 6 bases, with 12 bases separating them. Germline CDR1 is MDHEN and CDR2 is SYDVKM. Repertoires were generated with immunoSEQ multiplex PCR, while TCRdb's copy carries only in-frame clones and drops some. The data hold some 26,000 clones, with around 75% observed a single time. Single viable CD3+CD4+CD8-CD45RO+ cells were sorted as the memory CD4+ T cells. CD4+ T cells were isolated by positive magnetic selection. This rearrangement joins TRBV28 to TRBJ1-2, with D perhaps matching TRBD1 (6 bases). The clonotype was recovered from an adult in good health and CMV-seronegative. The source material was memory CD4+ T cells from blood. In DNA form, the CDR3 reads TGTGCCAGCAGTTACTACAGGGTGGATGGCTACACCTTC. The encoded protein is CASSYYRVDGYTF.